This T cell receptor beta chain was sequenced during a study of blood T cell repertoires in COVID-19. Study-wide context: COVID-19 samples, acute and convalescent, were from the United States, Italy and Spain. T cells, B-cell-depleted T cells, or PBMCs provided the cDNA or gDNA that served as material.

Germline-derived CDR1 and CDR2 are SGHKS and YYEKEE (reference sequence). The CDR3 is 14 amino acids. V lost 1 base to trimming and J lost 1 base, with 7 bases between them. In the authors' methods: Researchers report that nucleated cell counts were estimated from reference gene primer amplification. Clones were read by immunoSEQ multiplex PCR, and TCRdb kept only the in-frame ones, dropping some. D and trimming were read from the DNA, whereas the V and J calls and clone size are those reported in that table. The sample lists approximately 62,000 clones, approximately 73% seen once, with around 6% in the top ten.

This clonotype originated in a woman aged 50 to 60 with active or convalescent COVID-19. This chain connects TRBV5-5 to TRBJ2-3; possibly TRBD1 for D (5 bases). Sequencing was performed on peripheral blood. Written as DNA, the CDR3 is TGTGCCAGCAGCTTGAACAGGCGCACAGATACGCAGTATTTT. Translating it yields CASSLNRRTDTQYF.